The 20 T cell receptor beta chains given below trace back to one sample, sequenced in a study of beta chain features in type 1 diabetes. Findings and limits, study-wide: Across all four CD4+ subsets, people with type 1 diabetes showed modestly shorter TCRB CDR3s.

Since all of the isolated RNA was reverse transcribed, expressed TCRB transcripts were what got sequenced. Produced via immunoSEQ multiplex PCR; TCRdb's table is partial and in-frame only. Of about 25,000 clones in the sample, more than 65% were seen once. No cognate antigen is known for these TCRs. Sequencing input: stem cell memory CD4+ T cells from blood. Receptor source: a woman in her thirties or forties with type 1 diabetes.

The sample holds a few counts of this clone. The chain uses TRBV7-2 and TRBJ2-1; 9 positions agree with TRBD2. The CDR3 extends over 15 amino acids. With 2 bases clipped from V and 10 bases from J, the junction kept 9 bases outside the gene matches. In germline, CDR1 is SGHTA, CDR2 FQGNSA. The CDR3 sequence: CASSLLGGGAREQFF. The CDR3 DNA follows: TGTGCCAGCAGCTTATTGGGCGGGGGGGCTAGGGAGCAGTTCTTC.

The rearrangement joins TRBV5-1 to TRBJ1-1, with TRBD1 identical over 7 bases. The germline V gene encodes CDR1 SGHRS and CDR2 YFSETQ. The CDR3 sequence is 14 residues long. With V trimmed by 0 bases and J by 5 bases, 4 bases remained unmatched. The CDR3 DNA sequence: TGCGCCAGCAGCTTGGGGGACAGCTTTACTGAAGCTTTCTTT. As protein: CASSLGDSFTEAFF.

This clone was seen a handful of times. The chain links TRBV5-1 to TRBJ2-3, with 8 bases fitting TRBD1. Germline lookup yields CDR1 SGHRS and CDR2 YFSETQ. The V gene end was trimmed by 2 bases and the J gene end by 1 base; junction bases not matched to a gene: 3. The CDR3 runs to 15 residues. CDR3 in amino acids: CASSFGTGGTDTQYF. CDR3 bases: TGCGCCAGCAGCTTTGGGACAGGAGGCACAGATACGCAGTATTTT.

V and J are TRBV4-3 and TRBJ2-7; 8 positions match TRBD1. The CDR3 length is 15 residues. V lost 0 bases, J lost 4 bases, and 5 bases stayed unmatched. The germline V gene encodes CDR1 LGHNA and CDR2 YSLEER. CDR3 nucleotide sequence: TGCGCCAGCAGCCAAGAAGGCCAGGGGGCTTACGAGCAGTACTTC. Encoded protein: CASSQEGQGAYEQYF.

This clone was seen only a few times. The V and J genes are TRBV6-6 and TRBJ2-5; maybe TRBD1 (6 bases). Germline V gene sequence: CDR1 MNHNY, CDR2 SVGAGI (reference sequence). This CDR3 is 15 amino acids long. V gave up 1 base and J gave up 4 bases, with 13 bases separating them. The CDR3 region is CASSYYPQGGETQYF. The CDR3 nucleotides read TGTGCCAGCAGTTACTACCCACAGGGTGGAGAGACCCAGTACTTC.

The V call is TRBV9, the J call TRBJ1-2; 10 bases map to TRBD1. V trimming: 3 bases; J trimming: 3 bases; junction bases outside the gene matches: 5. The CDR3 totals 15 residues. Germline V gene lookup returns CDR1 SGDLS and CDR2 YYNGEE. The CDR3 sequence: CASSAAGTGDYGYTF. The DNA for the CDR3 is TGTGCCAGCAGCGCCGCCGGGACAGGGGACTATGGCTACACCTTC. Together with reference TRBV9 and TRBJ1-2, the CDR3 gives the full variable domain: DSGVTQTPKHLITATGQRVTLRCSPRSGDLSVYWYQQSLDQGLQFLIQYYNGEERAKGNILERFSAQQFPDLHSELNLSSLELGDSALYFCASSAAGTGDYGYTFGSGTRLTVV.

This clone has only a few counts. The chain combines TRBV7-2 with TRBJ1-2, with 7 bases fitting TRBD1. Germline V CDR1 and CDR2: SGHTA, FQGNSA. There are 13 residues in the CDR3. The V and J ends lost 5 bases and 4 bases, in that order; junction bases with no gene match: 4. CDR3 in amino acids: CASSIRDSYGYTF. The CDR3 nucleotides read TGTGCCAGCAGCATCCGGGACAGCTATGGCTACACCTTC.

This clone was seen once. The V and J genes are TRBV5-1 and TRBJ1-1, with unresolved D. V was trimmed by 2 bases and J by 4 bases, leaving 15 bases between them. CDR3 size: 15 residues. CDR1 and CDR2 (germline): SGHRS, YFSETQ. This CDR3 reads CASSLTSGGLTEAFF. As DNA, the CDR3 is TGCGCCAGCAGCTTAACGTCGGGAGGTCTCACTGAAGCTTTCTTT.

V usage is TRBV7-2 and J usage is TRBJ2-1; 8 bases match TRBD2. The J segment lost 7 bases and the V segment lost 4 bases, leaving 9 bases of the junction unmatched. The germline V gene has CDR1 SGHTA and CDR2 FQGNSA. This CDR3 region has 15 residues. The CDR3 DNA is TGTGCCAGCAGCTCGCGGGGGGCCGAGGGGAATGAGCAGTTCTTC. Protein product: CASSSRGAEGNEQFF.

The CDR3 spells CASKEGRVMDTQYF. For the CDR3, the DNA is TGTGCCAGCAAGGAGGGTAGGGTTATGGATACGCAGTATTTT. The rearrangement joins TRBV7-3 to TRBJ2-3, with D maybe TRBD2 (6 bases). V was pared by 7 bases and J by 6 bases, with 17 bases between. CDR3 length equals 14 residues. In germline, CDR1 is SGHTA, CDR2 FQGTGA.

The chain combines TRBV7-2 with TRBJ1-2, with 7 bases that match TRBD1. V was clipped by 10 bases and J by 5 bases; unmatched bases: 10. Germline V CDR1 and CDR2: SGHTA, FQGNSA. The CDR3 consists of 13 residues. CDR3 sequence: CATQTGWGYGYTF. The CDR3 DNA reads as TGTGCCACCCAGACAGGGTGGGGATATGGCTACACCTTC.

This clone was seen a few times. The chain combines TRBV30 with TRBJ2-1; weak D call: TRBD2 (5 bases). This CDR3 has 14 amino acids. In germline, CDR1 is GTSNPN, CDR2 SVGIG (reference sequence). The DNA of the CDR3 is TGTGGCATAGTTGAGGGAAGCTCCTACAATGAGCAGTTCTTC. Residues: CGIVEGSSYNEQFF.

This chain links TRBV6-5 with TRBJ1-1, with D tentatively TRBD1 (5 bases). Trimming took 8 bases from V and 0 from J, leaving 10 bases between them. This CDR3 has 13 residues. The germline V gene has CDR1 MNHEY and CDR2 SVGAGI. The CDR3 reads CASYPGVNTEAFF. For the CDR3, the DNA is TGTGCCAGCTACCCGGGGGTGAACACTGAAGCTTTCTTT.

In this sample, this clone turned up a few times. The gene calls are TRBV4-3 and TRBJ2-7; the D gene is possibly TRBD1 (5 bases). Per the germline V gene, CDR1 is LGHNA and CDR2 is YSLEER. The CDR3 extends over 13 amino acids. Deletions cut 0 bases from V and 5 bases from J, with 8 bases between. The chain's CDR3 is CASSQDSRDEQYF. CDR3 DNA: TGCGCCAGCAGCCAAGATAGCAGGGACGAGCAGTACTTC.

This clone was seen a few times. The chain links TRBV11-3 to TRBJ2-1; TRBD2 matches 8 bases. Germline V gene sequence: CDR1 SGHNT, CDR2 YENEEA. The CDR3 is 16 residues long. The V gene end was trimmed by 1 base and the J gene end by 0 bases; junction bases not matched to a gene: 2. The CDR3 here is CASSLAGTSSYNEQFF. CDR3 nucleotides: TGTGCCAGCAGCTTAGCCGGGACTAGCTCCTACAATGAGCAGTTCTTC.

V is TRBV5-5 and J is TRBJ1-1; maybe TRBD1 (5 bases). The germline V gene has CDR1 SGHKS and CDR2 YYEKEE (reference sequence). The CDR3 has 15 residues. The V gene lost 2 bases and the J gene lost 7 bases, with 18 bases spanning the gap. CDR3 region: CASSFGAGSFFEAFF. The CDR3 DNA follows: TGTGCCAGCAGCTTCGGGGCGGGAAGCTTTTTTGAAGCTTTCTTT. The variable domain in full, completed from reference TRBV5-5 and TRBJ1-1, reads DAGVTQSPTHLIKTRGQQVTLRCSPISGHKSVSWYQQVLGQGPQFIFQYYEKEERGRGNFPDRFSARQFPNYSSELNVNALLLGDSALYLCASSFGAGSFFEAFFGQGTRLTVV.

This clone showed up just a few times. The chain joins TRBV27 to TRBJ1-4; 8 positions match TRBD1. This CDR3 has 14 amino acids. V was clipped by 3 bases and J by 7 bases; unmatched bases: 4. Germline CDR1 MNHEY, CDR2 SMNVEV (reference sequence). CDR3 nucleotides: TGTGCCAGCAGTTTGACAGGGGTTACTGAAAAACTGTTTTTT. Translating it yields CASSLTGVTEKLFF.

V usage is TRBV7-7 and J usage is TRBJ2-1; possibly TRBD1 for D (6 bases). In germline, CDR1 is SSHAT, CDR2 FNYEAQ (reference sequence). V was pared by 5 bases and J by 10 bases, with 21 bases between. The CDR3 loop spans 15 amino acids. This chain's CDR3 is CASSVTGTPGTEQFF. CDR3 DNA: TGTGCCAGCAGCGTCACCGGGACACCCGGTACAGAGCAGTTCTTC.

This clone was observed once. The rearrangement links TRBV5-1 to TRBJ1-2; 9 positions agree with TRBD1. The CDR3 runs 16 residues. The V and J ends lost 3 bases and 1 base, in that order; junction bases with no gene match: 7. CDR1 is SGHRS, CDR2 YFSETQ, per germline. CDR3 DNA sequence: TGCGCCAGCAGCTCTCAACCGGACAGGGGTAACTATGGCTACACCTTC. Translation gives CASSSQPDRGNYGYTF. Full variable domain (missing parts from reference TRBV5-1 and TRBJ1-2): KAGVTQTPRYLIKTRGQQVTLSCSPISGHRSVSWYQQTPGQGLQFLFEYFSETQRNKGNFPGRFSGRQFSNSRSEMNVSTLELGDSALYLCASSSQPDRGNYGYTFGSGTRLTVV.

This clone appeared a few times. V usage is TRBV7-2 and J usage is TRBJ2-5, with 9 bases lining up with TRBD1. The V and J ends lost 4 bases and 3 bases, in that order; junction bases with no gene match: 3. CDR1 and CDR2 from the germline V gene are SGHTA and FQGNSA. This CDR3 region has 14 residues. The CDR3 DNA follows: TGTGCCAGCAGCTCCCGGACAGGGGAAGAGACCCAGTACTTC. This sequence encodes CASSSRTGEETQYF.